These 31 T cell receptor beta chains share one sample of origin, sequenced in a study of blood T cell repertoires in COVID-19. TCRdb's table, derived via immunoSEQ multiplex PCR, lists solely in-frame clones and lacks some. The table has over 150,000 clones, roughly 90% seen once. The source material was peripheral blood. The receptors come from a middle-aged man with COVID-19, enrolled during active disease.

The gene calls are TRBV5-4 and TRBJ2-5, with 8 bases lining up with TRBD1. With 2 bases clipped from V and 5 bases from J, the junction kept 5 bases outside the gene matches. The germline V gene has CDR1 SGHNT and CDR2 YYREEE (reference sequence). This CDR3 is 14 amino acids long. CDR3 loop: CASSFGQGRETQYF. As DNA, the CDR3 is TGTGCCAGCAGCTTTGGACAGGGACGGGAGACCCAGTACTTC.

This rearrangement joins TRBV11-2 to TRBJ1-1, with 7 bases aligning to TRBD1. The J segment lost 11 bases and the V segment lost 1 base, leaving 4 bases of the junction unmatched. The CDR3 has 12 residues. The germline CDR1 and CDR2 sequences are SGHAT and FQNNGV. The CDR3 spells CASSLGAGGAFF. The DNA of the CDR3 is TGTGCCAGCAGCTTAGGGGCAGGGGGGGCTTTCTTT. Complete variable domain (other parts from reference TRBV11-2 and TRBJ1-1): EAGVAQSPRYKIIEKRQSVAFWCNPISGHATLYWYQQILGQGPKLLIQFQNNGVVDDSQLPKDRFSAERLKGVDSTLKIQPAKLEDSAVYLCASSLGAGGAFFGQGTRLTVV.

The V and J genes are TRBV19 and TRBJ2-7; TRBD1 aligns across 9 bases. CDR3 length: 15 amino acids. In germline, CDR1 is LNHDA, CDR2 SQIVND (reference sequence). The ends lost 6 bases at V and 1 base at J; junction bases unmatched: 7. CDR3 coding DNA: TGTGCCAGTAGACGGACAGGGGAAGGATCCTACGAGCAGTACTTC. It translates to CASRRTGEGSYEQYF.

The chain is built from TRBV6-2 or TRBV6-3 and TRBJ1-1, with no clear D. Trimming took off 2 bases at V and 2 bases at J, with 9 bases between the two ends. The CDR3 extends over 14 amino acids. CDR1 and CDR2 (germline): MNHEY, SVGEGT. CDR3 in DNA: TGTGCCAGCAGTTACCGACACAGTAACACTGAAGCTTTCTTT. Its protein is CASSYRHSNTEAFF.

This chain joins TRBV19 and TRBJ2-7, with D perhaps TRBD1 or TRBD2 (5 bases each). The length of the CDR3 is 14 residues. Deletions cut 10 bases from V and 4 bases from J, with 20 bases between. CDR1 and CDR2 (germline): LNHDA, SQIVND (reference sequence). CDR3 DNA sequence: TGTGCCACTAGCCCTCGGACATCCGATTACGAGCAGTACTTC. This sequence encodes CATSPRTSDYEQYF.

This sequence joins TRBV7-8 and TRBJ1-5; D is uncertain. Germline CDR1 is SGHVS and CDR2 is FQNEAQ. V was cut by 5 bases and J by 6 bases, with 17 bases left in between. This CDR3 spans 15 amino acids. In DNA, the CDR3 is TGTGCCAGCAGCCAGACCCGAGAGGCAAGTCAGCCCCAGCATTTT. Amino acid sequence: CASSQTREASQPQHF. The entire variable domain, with the rest obtained from reference TRBV7-8 and TRBJ1-5, is as follows: GAGVSQSPRYKVAKRGQDVALRCDPISGHVSLFWYQQALGQGPEFLTYFQNEAQLDKSGLPSDRFFAERPEGSVSTLKIQRTQQEDSAVYLCASSQTREASQPQHFGDGTRLSIL.

The genes are TRBV6-1 and TRBJ2-2, with TRBD2 identical over 15 bases. The CDR3 runs 18 residues. The V gene's germline CDR1 is MNHNS and CDR2 SASEGT. The ends lost 2 bases at V and 1 base at J; junction bases unmatched: 2. CDR3 in DNA: TGTGCCAGCAGTGAACCGGGACTAGCGGGAGGGAACACCGGGGAGCTGTTTTTT. Encoded protein: CASSEPGLAGGNTGELFF.

This CDR3 reads CASSRPTPTNTGELFF. CDR3 sequence (DNA): TGTGCCAGCAGCCGCCCGACCCCGACTAACACCGGGGAGCTGTTTTTT. The rearrangement uses TRBV21-1 and TRBJ2-2; the table's D call of TRBD2 was not tested on the DNA. TRBV21-1 is termed a pseudogene. This CDR3 comprises 16 residues.

J is TRBJ2-7 and V is TRBV27; perhaps TRBD1 as D (5 bases). Trimming took 5 bases from V and 0 from J, leaving 11 bases between them. CDR1 is MNHEY, CDR2 SMNVEV, per germline (reference sequence). The CDR3 covers 14 residues. This CDR3 is CASSRTSSSYEQYF. In DNA, the CDR3 is TGTGCCAGCAGTAGGACATCGAGCTCCTACGAGCAGTACTTC.

The V call is TRBV5-6, the J call TRBJ2-5; 7 positions match TRBD2. Per the germline V gene, CDR1 is SGHDT and CDR2 is YYEEEE. This CDR3 is built from 14 residues. The V and J ends lost 7 bases and 5 bases, in that order; junction bases with no gene match: 11. CDR3 nucleotide sequence: TGTGCCAGCCGCCGGGAGGCTCTTGGGGAGACCCAGTACTTC. Protein sequence: CASRREALGETQYF.

The chain joins TRBV5-8 to TRBJ2-1; 12 bases fit TRBD2. Trimming cost V 2 bases and J 2 bases; bases outside gene matches: 8. This CDR3 region has 18 residues. Germline CDR1 reads SGHTS; CDR2 reads YDEGEE. CDR3 region: CASSFGVASGGAYNEQFF. CDR3 sequence (DNA): TGTGCCAGCAGCTTTGGGGTAGCTAGCGGGGGGGCCTACAATGAGCAGTTCTTC.

For the CDR3, the DNA is TGTGCCAGCAGTTTGGGACTAGCGGGGGGGCTACAAGAGACCCAGTACTTC. This sequence encodes CASSLGLAGGLQETQYF. V usage is TRBV6-2 or TRBV6-3 and J usage is TRBJ2-5, with 16 bases matching TRBD2. Germline-derived CDR1 and CDR2 are MNHEY and SVGEGT. J lost 2 bases, V lost 4 bases, and 4 bases had no gene match. The CDR3 runs to 17 residues.

The chain couples TRBV18 to TRBJ1-2; TRBD1 matches at 9 bases. Germline V gene data show CDR1 as KGHSH and CDR2 as LQKENI. Trimming at V came to 4 bases and at J to 8 bases, leaving 8 bases not matched to a gene. This CDR3 contains 14 residues. The CDR3 DNA sequence: TGTGCCAGCTCACTCCGGGACAGGGAAATCGGCTACACCTTC. Protein: CASSLRDREIGYTF.

V gene TRBV6-2 or TRBV6-3 combines with J gene TRBJ2-3, with 9 bases lining up with TRBD2. The V segment lost 6 bases and the J segment 2 bases; nucleotides outside the gene matches: 21. CDR1 is MNHEY, CDR2 SVGEGT, per germline. The length of the CDR3 is 20 residues. CDR3 DNA sequence: TGTGCCAGCAGCTATTCGATCCAACTAAACGTAGCGGGAGTCACAGATACGCAGTATTTT. Its protein product is CASSYSIQLNVAGVTDTQYF.

This clone has only one observation. V usage is TRBV10-3 and J usage is TRBJ2-4; D not certain. The CDR3 sequence is 13 residues long. Germline CDR1 and CDR2: ENHRY and SYGVKD. Deletions cut 4 bases from V and 8 bases from J, with 12 bases between. CDR3: CAISGDTVDIQYF. The CDR3 coding sequence is TGTGCCATCAGTGGAGATACGGTTGACATTCAGTACTTC.

The rearrangement joins TRBV10-3 to TRBJ2-2; 9 bases align to TRBD1. Per the germline V gene, CDR1 is ENHRY and CDR2 is SYGVKD. V lost 5 bases and J lost 2; bases outside the gene matches: 6. This CDR3 spans 16 amino acids. DNA of the CDR3: TGTGCCATCAGTACATTACAGGGGGCCAACACCGGGGAGCTGTTTTTT. Translation: CAISTLQGANTGELFF.

The genes are TRBV23-1 and TRBJ2-7, with unresolved D. TRBV23-1 is sorted into the ORF group, with uncertain function. V dropped 2 bases and J dropped 0 bases, with 17 bases sitting between them. The CDR3 covers 17 residues. The CDR3 coding sequence is TGCGCCAGCAGTCAAGACGGCATGGCGAACAGCTCCTACGAGCAGTACTTC. It encodes CASSQDGMANSSYEQYF.

The chain employs TRBV4-3 and TRBJ2-7; TRBD2 is a possible D gene (6 bases). CDR1 is LGHNA, CDR2 YSLEER, per germline. Trimming took 0 bases from V and 6 from J, leaving 12 bases between them. There are 14 residues in the CDR3. The CDR3 sequence is CASSQDWRVGEQYF. CDR3 nucleotides: TGCGCCAGCAGCCAAGATTGGAGGGTTGGCGAGCAGTACTTC.

The CDR3 region has the DNA TGTGCCATCAGTGAGTCGACTCGGGACAGTGCGGATGGCTACACCTTC. Translating it yields CAISESTRDSADGYTF. The chain is built from TRBV10-3 and TRBJ1-2; 7 bases fit TRBD1. V lost 0 bases to trimming and J lost 6 bases; unmatched junction nucleotides: 10. Germline loops: CDR1 ENHRY, CDR2 SYGVKD. This CDR3 contains 16 residues.

The chain has TRBV4-2 and TRBJ2-2; 9 nucleotides match TRBD1. Germline CDR1 is LGHNA and CDR2 is YNFKEQ. The trim removed 1 base at V and 6 bases at J, leaving 3 bases unmatched. The CDR3 is 15 amino acids. CDR3: CASSQGTGESGELFF. The CDR3 coding sequence is TGTGCCAGCAGCCAAGGGACAGGGGAATCCGGGGAGCTGTTTTTT.

The chain links TRBV7-2 to TRBJ2-3; 8 bases agree with TRBD1. Germline loops: CDR1 SGHTA, CDR2 FQGNSA. This CDR3 has 16 amino acids. With V trimmed by 3 bases and J by 1 base, 6 bases remained unmatched. CDR3 sequence reads: CASSFNQGAGTDTQYF. Written as DNA, the CDR3 is TGTGCCAGCAGCTTTAATCAGGGGGCCGGCACAGATACGCAGTATTTT.

The chain combines TRBV11-2 with TRBJ2-7, with 8 bases aligning to TRBD2. CDR3 length: 15 residues. The germline gives CDR1 SGHAT, CDR2 FQNNGV. Trimming removed 5 bases from V and 3 bases from J; junction bases left unmatched: 9. The CDR3 DNA reads as TGTGCCAGCAGCGAGGGAGGCGGGAGGATCTACGAGCAGTACTTC. It encodes CASSEGGGRIYEQYF.

The V call is TRBV11-2, the J call TRBJ2-2; unclear D gene. Germline CDR1 and CDR2: SGHAT and FQNNGV. The length of the CDR3 is 14 residues. V gave up 5 bases and J gave up 4 bases, with 11 bases separating them. The CDR3 loop is CASSSSTSTGELFF. The CDR3 DNA reads as TGTGCCAGCAGCAGCTCCACTTCCACCGGGGAGCTGTTTTTT.

V gene TRBV4-3 combines with J gene TRBJ2-3; 8 bases match TRBD2. V lost 1 base, J lost 0 bases, and 6 bases stayed unmatched. Per germline, CDR1 LGHNA and CDR2 YSLEER. The CDR3 runs to 17 residues. This CDR3 is CASSQGRAGASTDTQYF. CDR3 sequence (DNA): TGCGCCAGCAGCCAAGGGCGAGCGGGGGCGAGCACAGATACGCAGTATTTT.

The chain has TRBV2 and TRBJ2-5; TRBD1 might be the D (5 bases). This CDR3 has 13 residues. Trimming stripped 6 bases from V and 1 base from J, with 9 bases between. Per the germline V gene, CDR1 is SNHLY and CDR2 is FYNNEI. CDR3 protein: CASRRQIQETQYF. CDR3 nucleotides: TGTGCCAGCAGGCGACAGATCCAAGAGACCCAGTACTTC.

The chain carries TRBV11-2 and TRBJ2-2; TRBD2 matches at 12 bases. Germline loops: CDR1 SGHAT, CDR2 FQNNGV. This CDR3 contains 16 residues. V dropped 10 bases and J dropped 3; count of bases not matched to a gene: 9. CDR3: CATNPGLAGHTGELFF. The CDR3 DNA sequence: TGTGCCACCAACCCGGGACTAGCGGGTCACACCGGGGAGCTGTTTTTT.

V and J are TRBV5-1 and TRBJ2-5, with 10 bases identical to TRBD2. Per germline, CDR1 SGHRS and CDR2 YFSETQ. The V gene end was trimmed by 4 bases and the J gene end by 2 bases; junction bases not matched to a gene: 8. The CDR3 is made up of 16 amino acids. The DNA for the CDR3 is TGCGCCAGCAGCGCTCTAGCGGGAGATTCTCAAGAGACCCAGTACTTC. It translates to CASSALAGDSQETQYF. Full variable domain (rest looked up from reference TRBV5-1 and TRBJ2-5): KAGVTQTPRYLIKTRGQQVTLSCSPISGHRSVSWYQQTPGQGLQFLFEYFSETQRNKGNFPGRFSGRQFSNSRSEMNVSTLELGDSALYLCASSALAGDSQETQYFGPGTRLLVL.

This clone was observed many times. This sequence joins TRBV5-6 and TRBJ2-5; D may be TRBD2 (5 bases). Germline CDR1 and CDR2: SGHDT and YYEEEE. The length of the CDR3 is 15 residues. V was clipped by 0 bases and J by 0 bases, with 9 bases between them. CDR3 protein: CASSLDGLYQETQYF. CDR3 bases: TGTGCCAGCAGCTTGGACGGACTGTACCAAGAGACCCAGTACTTC.

The chain joins TRBV18 to TRBJ2-7; a weak D match, TRBD1 (6 bases). V was pared by 0 bases and J by 2 bases, with 11 bases between. This CDR3 spans 15 amino acids. The germline V gene has CDR1 KGHSH and CDR2 LQKENI. The CDR3 protein is CASSPPDSLTYEQYF. For the CDR3, the DNA is TGTGCCAGCTCACCACCGGACAGTTTGACCTACGAGCAGTACTTC.

The chain recombines TRBV29-1 with TRBJ2-7; 10 bases fit TRBD2. The junction had 9 bases not matched to a gene; V was cut back by 4 bases and J by 6 bases. Germline V gives CDR1 SQVTM, CDR2 ANQGSEA. CDR3 length equals 14 residues. The CDR3 DNA reads TGCAGCGTTGTTATAGCGGGGGGTTACGGCGAGCAGTACTTC. It translates to CSVVIAGGYGEQYF.

The chain uses TRBV29-1 and TRBJ2-3, with 7 bases matching TRBD2. This CDR3 has 18 amino acids. After removal of 4 bases from V and 2 bases from J, the junction contained 18 bases not matched to a gene. From germline, CDR1 is SQVTM and CDR2 ANQGSEA. CDR3 residues: CSVVGGPILATDTDTQYF. CDR3 in DNA: TGCAGCGTTGTGGGAGGGCCCATACTAGCGACAGACACAGATACGCAGTATTTT.